The present T cell receptor beta chain was sequenced within a study of T cell responses to AZD1222 COVID-19 vaccine. Broader study findings: Clonal diversity may have been underestimated in mostly white British donors. CD4 TCRs associated with vaccination spanned spike, dominating at 160-218 and 743-854. In all cases, repertoires were sampled only after the peak T cell response. Variant regions that are unmutated are reportedly the target of nearly half of spike-specific TCRs.

On this clone: Its target is unknown.

The CDR3 has 15 residues. Per germline, CDR1 MDHEN and CDR2 SYDVKM. Between the trimmed V and J ends, which lost 4 bases and 6 bases, there was a span of 17 bases. TCRdb keeps only in-frame clones here, not all; method: immunoSEQ multiplex PCR. Among 90,000 to 120,000 clones listed, about 89% were seen once. The V call is TRBV28, the J call TRBJ2-3; D call uncertain. The clonotype was recovered from an adult who received the MenACWY meningococcal vaccine as a control. The sample here was peripheral blood, taken 28 days after the second dose of the MenACWY control vaccine. As DNA, the CDR3 is TGTGCCAGCAGTTCACACGGTCTGGCGAGGGATACGCAGTATTTT. Protein product: CASSSHGLARDTQYF.